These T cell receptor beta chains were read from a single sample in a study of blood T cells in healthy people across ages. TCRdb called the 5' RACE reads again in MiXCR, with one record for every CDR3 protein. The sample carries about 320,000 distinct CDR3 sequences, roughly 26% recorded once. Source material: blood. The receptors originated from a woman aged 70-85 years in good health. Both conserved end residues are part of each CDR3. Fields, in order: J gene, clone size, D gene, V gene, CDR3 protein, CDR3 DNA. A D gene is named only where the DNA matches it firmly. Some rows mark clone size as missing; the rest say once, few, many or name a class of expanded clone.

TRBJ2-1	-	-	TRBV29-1	CSVLVALYNEQFF	TGCAGCGTGTTAGTAGCTCTCTACAATGAGCAGTTCTTC
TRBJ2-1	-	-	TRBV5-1	CASSLAGLRENEQFF	TGCGCCAGCAGCTTGGCCGGGTTGAGGGAGAATGAGCAGTTCTTC
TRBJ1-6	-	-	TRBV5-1	CASSLGFSNSPLHF	TGCGCCAGCAGCCTCGGGTTCTCAAATTCACCCCTCCACTTT
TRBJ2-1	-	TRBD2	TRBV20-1	CSARRGLAVSYNEQFF	TGCAGTGCTAGACGGGGACTAGCGGTCTCCTACAATGAGCAGTTCTTC
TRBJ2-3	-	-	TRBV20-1	CSANEGPDTQYF	TGCAGTGCTAACGAGGGCCCAGATACGCAGTATTTT
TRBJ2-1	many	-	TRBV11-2	CASSKGLSSYNEQFF	TGTGCCAGCAGTAAGGGGCTATCTTCCTACAATGAGCAGTTCTTC
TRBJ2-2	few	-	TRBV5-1	CASRRGWNTGELFF	TGCGCCAGCAGACGGGGTTGGAACACCGGGGAGCTGTTTTTT
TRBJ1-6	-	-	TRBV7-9	CASSLALGPNSPLHF	TGTGCCAGCAGCTTAGCGCTAGGCCCAAATTCACCCCTCCACTTT
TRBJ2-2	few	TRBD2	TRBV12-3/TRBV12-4	CASSFLTSGANTGELFF	TGTGCCAGCAGTTTCCTAACTAGCGGAGCGAACACCGGGGAGCTGTTTTTT
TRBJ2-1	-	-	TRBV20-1	CSARDRTFVDNEQFF	TGCAGTGCTAGAGACCGGACGTTTGTTGACAATGAGCAGTTCTTC
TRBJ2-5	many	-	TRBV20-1	CSALPGPETQYF	TGCAGTGCTCTTCCCGGGCCGGAGACCCAGTACTTC
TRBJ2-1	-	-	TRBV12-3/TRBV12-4	CASSWALMNEQFF	TGTGCCAGCAGTTGGGCTTTAATGAATGAGCAGTTCTTC
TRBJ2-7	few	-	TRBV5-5	CASSLGGTDWIEQYF	TGTGCCAGCAGCTTGGGGGGAACTGATTGGATCGAGCAGTACTTC
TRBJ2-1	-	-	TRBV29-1	CSVGNGNEQFF	TGCAGCGTTGGTAATGGCAATGAGCAGTTCTTC
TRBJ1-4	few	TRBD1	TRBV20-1	CSARPPPGQVYEKLFF	TGCAGTGCTAGGCCCCCGCCGGGACAGGTTTATGAAAAACTGTTTTTT
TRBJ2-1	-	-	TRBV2	CATSKILYTEQFF	TGTGCCACCTCCAAGATTTTATACACTGAGCAGTTCTTC
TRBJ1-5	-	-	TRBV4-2	CASSQEGGDPNQPQHF	TGTGCCAGCAGCCAAGAGGGGGGGGACCCAAATCAGCCCCAGCATTTT
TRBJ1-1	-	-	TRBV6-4	CASSEEAGHRDTEAFF	TGTGCCAGCAGTGAGGAGGCAGGCCACAGGGACACTGAAGCTTTCTTT
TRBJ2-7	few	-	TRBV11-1	CASSLLQGRSYEQYF	TGTGCCAGCAGCTTATTGCAGGGGAGATCCTACGAGCAGTACTTC
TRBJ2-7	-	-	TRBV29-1	CSVEVLSGQPSEQYF	TGCAGCGTTGAAGTATTATCCGGGCAGCCTAGCGAGCAGTACTTC
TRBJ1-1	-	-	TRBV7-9	CASSLIRSGWNTEAFF	TGTGCCAGCAGCTTAATCAGGTCAGGGTGGAACACTGAAGCTTTCTTT
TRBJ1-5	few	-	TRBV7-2	CASSPSGYQPQHF	TGTGCCAGCAGCCCTTCGGGATATCAGCCCCAGCATTTT
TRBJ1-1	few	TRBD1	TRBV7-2	CASSLDTGADEAFF	TGTGCCAGCAGCTTAGATACAGGGGCAGATGAAGCTTTCTTT
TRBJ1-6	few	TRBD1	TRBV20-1	CSARAGDRAFRSPLHF	TGCAGTGCTAGAGCCGGGGACAGGGCCTTTCGTTCACCCCTCCACTTT
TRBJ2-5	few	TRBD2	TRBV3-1	CASSHPTSGRETQYF	TGTGCCAGCAGCCACCCGACTAGCGGGCGGGAGACCCAGTACTTC
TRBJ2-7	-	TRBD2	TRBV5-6	CASSGLAGSYEQYF	TGTGCCAGCAGCGGACTAGCGGGCTCCTACGAGCAGTACTTC
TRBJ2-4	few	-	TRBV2	CASSDPGARIQYF	TGTGCCAGCAGTGACCCAGGGGCTCGCATTCAGTACTTC
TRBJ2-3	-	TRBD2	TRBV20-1	CSARAPGGRADTQYF	TGCAGTGCTAGGGCCCCGGGAGGGCGTGCAGATACGCAGTATTTT
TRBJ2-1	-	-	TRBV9	CASSGGAVSGGYNEQFF	TGTGCCAGCAGCGGGGGGGCCGTTAGCGGAGGCTACAATGAGCAGTTCTTC
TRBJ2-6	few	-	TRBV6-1	CASRAGGSGANVLTF	TGTGCCAGCAGGGCTGGAGGCTCTGGGGCCAACGTCCTGACTTTC
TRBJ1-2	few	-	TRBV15	CATSRDPNYGYTF	TGTGCCACCAGCAGAGATCCCAACTATGGCTACACCTTC
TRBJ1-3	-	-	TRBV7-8	CASTTDVSGFGDTIYF	TGTGCCAGCACCACGGATGTGTCGGGGTTTGGAGACACCATATATTTT
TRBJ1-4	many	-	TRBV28	CASGGNEKLFF	TGTGCCAGCGGCGGGAATGAAAAACTGTTTTTT
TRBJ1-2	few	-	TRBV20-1	CSTKSEDRFDTF	TGCAGTACAAAGTCGGAGGATCGGTTCGACACCTTC
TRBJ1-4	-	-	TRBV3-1	CASSPPHRRGNEKLFF	TGTGCCAGCAGCCCCCCCCACAGGAGGGGTAATGAAAAACTGTTTTTT
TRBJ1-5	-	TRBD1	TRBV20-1	CSASGGTGGRSGNQPQHF	TGCAGTGCTTCTGGGGGGACAGGGGGCCGCTCGGGCAATCAGCCCCAGCATTTT
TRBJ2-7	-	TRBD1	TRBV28	CASSLGGTGSDEQYF	TGTGCCAGCAGTTTGGGGGGGACAGGGTCAGACGAGCAGTACTTC
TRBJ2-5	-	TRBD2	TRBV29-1	CSVVGSGRAETQYF	TGCAGCGTTGTCGGTAGCGGGAGGGCCGAGACCCAGTACTTC
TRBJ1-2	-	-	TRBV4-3	CASSQTPGQAYGYTF	TGCGCCAGCAGCCAAACCCCCGGGCAGGCCTATGGCTACACCTTC
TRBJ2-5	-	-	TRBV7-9	CASSPDGRQETQYF	TGTGCCAGCAGTCCGGACGGACGACAAGAGACCCAGTACTTC
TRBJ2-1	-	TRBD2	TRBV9	CASSTTGGGYNEQFF	TGTGCCAGCAGCACTACGGGAGGGGGATACAATGAGCAGTTCTTC
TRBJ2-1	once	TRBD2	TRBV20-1	CSARGAGRGGNEQFF	TGCAGTGCTAGAGGGGCCGGGAGGGGAGGCAATGAGCAGTTCTTC
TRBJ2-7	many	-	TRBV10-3	CAIREGSQGVSYEQYF	TGTGCCATCAGGGAGGGGTCACAGGGAGTCTCCTACGAGCAGTACTTC
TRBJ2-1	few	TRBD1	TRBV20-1	CSAASRDRVVNEQFF	TGCAGTGCTGCAAGCCGGGACAGGGTGGTGAATGAGCAGTTCTTC
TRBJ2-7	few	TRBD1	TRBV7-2	CASSYPGTGAYEQYF	TGTGCCAGCAGCTACCCCGGGACAGGGGCATACGAGCAGTACTTC
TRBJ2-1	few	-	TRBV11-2	CASTLSGKHEQFF	TGTGCCAGCACCCTATCAGGGAAGCATGAGCAGTTCTTC
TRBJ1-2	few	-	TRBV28	CASSLDKYYGYTF	TGTGCCAGCAGCCTAGACAAGTACTATGGCTACACCTTC
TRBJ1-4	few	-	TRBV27	CASTRAGGEKLFF	TGTGCCAGCACCCGGGCCGGGGGTGAAAAACTGTTTTTT
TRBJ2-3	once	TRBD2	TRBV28	CASSSLGSGRSIDTQYF	TGTGCCAGCAGTTCCCTGGGTAGCGGGAGATCTATAGATACGCAGTATTTT
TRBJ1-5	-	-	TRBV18	CASSGSNQPQHF	TGTGCCAGCTCAGGAAGCAATCAGCCCCAGCATTTT
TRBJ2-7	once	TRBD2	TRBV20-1	CSARLAGSSYEQYF	TGCAGTGCAAGACTAGCGGGGAGCTCCTACGAGCAGTACTTC
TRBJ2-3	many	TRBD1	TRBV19	CASKGAASTDTQYF	TGTGCCAGTAAGGGGGCCGCGAGCACAGATACGCAGTATTTT